This record covers a single T cell receptor (beta chain). The antigen is undetermined. This CDR3 has 22 residues. In germline, CDR1 is LGHNA, CDR2 YNFKEQ. The junction had 19 bases not matched to a gene; V was cut back by 4 bases and J by 0 bases. Via MiXCR, TCRdb re-called the 5' RACE reads, giving one row per CDR3 protein. In the table there are 610,000 or so distinct CDR3 sequences, over 9% of which are singletons. This sample is part of a study of T cells after yellow fever vaccination. Regarding the study as a whole: After the booster, 96% of CD4 and 88% of CD8 primary-response clones were re-detected. Weaker in magnitude, the secondary response showed a faster peak on day 5 versus 15. FACS-sorted repertoires could contain abundant clonotypes contaminating from the bulk population.

Sample: PBMCs, taken on the day of the yellow fever booster vaccination. The chain is built from TRBV4-2 and TRBJ2-1; 12 bases match TRBD2. The source of this sequence is a man between 25 and 39 years old who received the YFV17D yellow fever vaccine. This CDR3 is CASSPRQGTSGRSISSYNEQFF. DNA of the CDR3: TGTGCCAGCAGCCCCCGACAGGGAACTAGCGGGAGGTCTATCAGCTCCTACAATGAGCAGTTCTTC.